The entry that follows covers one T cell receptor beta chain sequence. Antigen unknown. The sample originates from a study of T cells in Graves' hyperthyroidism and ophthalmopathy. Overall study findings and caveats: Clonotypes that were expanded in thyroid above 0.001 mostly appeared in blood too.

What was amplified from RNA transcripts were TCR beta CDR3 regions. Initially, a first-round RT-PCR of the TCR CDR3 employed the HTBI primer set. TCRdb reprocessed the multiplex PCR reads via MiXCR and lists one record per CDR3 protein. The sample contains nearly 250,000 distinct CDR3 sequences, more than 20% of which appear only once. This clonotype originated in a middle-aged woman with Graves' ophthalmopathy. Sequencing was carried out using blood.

CDR3: CATVGHPNNQPQHF. The CDR3 region has the DNA TGTGCCACCGTAGGACACCCGAACAATCAGCCCCAGCATTTT. The chain couples TRBV28 to TRBJ1-5, with TRBD1 as a possible D gene (5 bases). Trimming stripped 10 bases from V and 3 bases from J, with 16 bases between. The CDR3 has 14 residues. CDR1 and CDR2 (germline): MDHEN, SYDVKM. Full variable domain (remainder filled in from reference TRBV28 and TRBJ1-5): DVKVTQSSRYLVKRTGEKVFLECVQDMDHENMFWYRQDPGLGLRLIYFSYDVKMKEKGDIPEGYSVSREKKERFSLILESASTNQTSMYLCATVGHPNNQPQHFGDGTRLSIL.